One sample yielded the 5 T cell receptor beta chains listed below, sequenced in a study of cytomegalovirus exposure and HLA in healthy donors. In the PCR, 60 Vbeta and 13 Jbeta primers were used. Here immunoSEQ multiplex PCR was the method, and the copy in TCRdb shows in-frame clones only, minus some. Of approximately 110,000 clones listed, about 70% are singletons. Specimen: PBMCs. These receptors were collected from a man between 25 and 39 years old in good health and CMV-seronegative.

The V and J genes are TRBV6-5 and TRBJ1-2; 9 bases line up with TRBD1. The CDR3 loop spans 14 amino acids. V trimming: 2 bases; J trimming: 8 bases; junction bases outside the gene matches: 6. From germline, CDR1 is MNHEY and CDR2 SVGAGI. CDR3 region: CASSYAQGAQGYTF. The CDR3 coding sequence is TGTGCCAGCAGTTACGCACAGGGGGCGCAAGGCTACACCTTC.

The genes are TRBV19 and TRBJ1-2, with TRBD1 matching over 8 bases. This CDR3 is 15 amino acids long. Germline CDR1 LNHDA, CDR2 SQIVND (reference sequence). With 6 bases clipped from V and 0 bases from J, the junction kept 6 bases outside the gene matches. The CDR3 region has the DNA TGTGCCAGTAGCAGGGGGCGGGGAGCTAACTATGGCTACACCTTC. Translated, it gives CASSRGRGANYGYTF.

The V and J genes are TRBV5-1 and TRBJ2-5; unclear D gene. Germline assignment: CDR1 SGHRS and CDR2 YFSETQ. With 3 bases removed from V and 2 bases from J, the gap between germline ends came to 2 bases. The CDR3 covers 11 residues. CDR3 nucleotides: TGCGCCAGCAGCTCTCAAGAGACCCAGTACTTC. Protein sequence: CASSSQETQYF.

The chain joins TRBV4-3 to TRBJ1-5; D not resolved. CDR3 length: 15 amino acids. The ends were cut back, 5 bases at V and 2 bases at J, with 13 bases in the middle. From germline, CDR1 is LGHNA and CDR2 YSLEER. CDR3 coding DNA: TGCGCCAGCAGCACGCGGCTTTGGGGCAATCAGCCCCAGCATTTT. It translates to CASSTRLWGNQPQHF.

The chain combines TRBV7-9 with TRBJ1-3, with 7 bases lining up with TRBD1. The CDR3 has 15 residues. V lost 1 base and J lost 0; bases outside the gene matches: 0. Looked up from germline, CDR1 is SEHNR and CDR2 is FQNEAQ (reference sequence). In nucleotides, the CDR3 is TGTGCCAGCAGCTTAGGGACAGGCTCTGGAAACACCATATATTTT. Its translation is CASSLGTGSGNTIYF.